This T cell receptor beta chain was sequenced in a study of OX40 agonist ivuxolimab in advanced cancers. Across the whole study: Eligibility rules accepted prior anti-PD-1, anti-PD-L1 or anti-CTLA-4 therapy, and around 40% had some. Overall study findings and caveats: Partial responders at 0.1-3.0 mg/kg had among the lowest clonal expansion.

The CDR3 totals 14 residues. Between the trimmed V and J ends, which lost 3 bases and 9 bases, there was a span of 15 bases. Germline loops: CDR1 LNHNV, CDR2 YYDKDF (reference sequence). Assay used: immunoSEQ multiplex PCR; TCRdb lists only in-frame clones, some missing. This sample has approximately 80,000 clones, with roughly 94% found just once. About this clone: No antigen is known for it.

V is TRBV15 and J is TRBJ2-1; tentatively, D is TRBD2 (5 bases). The source was CD4+ or CD8+ T cells sorted from blood, collected in a trial of the OX40 agonist ivuxolimab. This TCR was recovered from an adult with an advanced solid tumor such as melanoma, head and neck, liver or kidney cancer. The CDR3 here is CATSSGGGYSEQFF. The CDR3 DNA reads as TGTGCCACCAGCAGTGGCGGAGGTTATAGTGAGCAGTTCTTC.